The T cell receptor (beta chain) under discussion was sequenced for a study of molecular identifiers for immune sequencing clone quantification. This CDR3 has 16 amino acids. This clonotype appeared many times. Preparation of naive CD8 libraries involved roughly 19,000 to 1,100,000 sorted cells and 10%, 30% or 50% RNA. Bulk libraries came from a prior protocol with listed TCR primers. TCRdb recomputed calls from the PCR reads with MiXCR, one row per CDR3 protein. The sample lists just under 650,000 distinct CDR3 sequences; about 20% were seen once. The clonotype was recovered from a human donor in good health. Some libraries in this study had Jurkat cell RNA spiked in. Sequenced: naive CD8+ T cells from blood, with Jurkat cell RNA spiked in. Sample subset: FACS-sorted CD8+CD4-CCR7+CD45RA+ naive T cells. This chain joins TRBV21-1 and TRBJ2-3; the listed D gene, TRBD1, was not tested against the DNA. TRBV21-1 constitutes a pseudogene. The DNA of the CDR3 is TGTGCCAGCAGCTTATTAGGGGCAGCCGCGACAGATACGCAGTATTTT. Protein: CASSLLGAAATDTQYF.